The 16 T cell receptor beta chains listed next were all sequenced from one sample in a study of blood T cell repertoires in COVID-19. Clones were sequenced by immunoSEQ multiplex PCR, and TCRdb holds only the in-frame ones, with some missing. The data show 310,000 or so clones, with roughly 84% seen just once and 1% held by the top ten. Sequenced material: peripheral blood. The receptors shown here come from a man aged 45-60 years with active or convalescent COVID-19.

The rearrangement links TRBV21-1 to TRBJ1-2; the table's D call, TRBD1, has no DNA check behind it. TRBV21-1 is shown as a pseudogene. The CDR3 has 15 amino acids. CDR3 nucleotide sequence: TGTGCCAGCAGCAACGAGGGGGCGCATAACTATGGCTACACCTTC. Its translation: CASSNEGAHNYGYTF.

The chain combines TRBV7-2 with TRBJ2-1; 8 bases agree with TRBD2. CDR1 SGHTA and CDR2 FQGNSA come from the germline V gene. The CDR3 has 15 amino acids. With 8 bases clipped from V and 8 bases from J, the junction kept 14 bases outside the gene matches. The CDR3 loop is CASRKLGRGGYEQFF. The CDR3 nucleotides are TGTGCCAGCCGCAAGCTGGGACGGGGGGGCTATGAGCAGTTCTTC.

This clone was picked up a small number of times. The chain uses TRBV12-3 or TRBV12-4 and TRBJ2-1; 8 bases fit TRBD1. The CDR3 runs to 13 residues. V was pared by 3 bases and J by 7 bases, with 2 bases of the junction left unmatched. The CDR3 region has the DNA TGTGCCAGCAGTTTTAACAGGGGGAATGAGCAGTTCTTC. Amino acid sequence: CASSFNRGNEQFF.

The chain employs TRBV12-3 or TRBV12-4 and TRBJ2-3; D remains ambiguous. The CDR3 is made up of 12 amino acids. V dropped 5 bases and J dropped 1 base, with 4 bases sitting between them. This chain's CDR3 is CASSRGTDTQYF. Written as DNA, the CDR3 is TGTGCCAGCAGTCGGGGCACAGATACGCAGTATTTT.

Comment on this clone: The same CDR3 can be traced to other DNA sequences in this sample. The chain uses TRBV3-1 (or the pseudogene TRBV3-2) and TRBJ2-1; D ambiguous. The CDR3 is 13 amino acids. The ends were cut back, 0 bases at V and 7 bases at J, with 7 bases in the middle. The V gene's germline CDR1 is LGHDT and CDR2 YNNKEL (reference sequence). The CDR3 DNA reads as TGTGCCAGCAGCCAAGATCTTAATAATGAGCAGTTCTTC. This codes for CASSQDLNNEQFF.

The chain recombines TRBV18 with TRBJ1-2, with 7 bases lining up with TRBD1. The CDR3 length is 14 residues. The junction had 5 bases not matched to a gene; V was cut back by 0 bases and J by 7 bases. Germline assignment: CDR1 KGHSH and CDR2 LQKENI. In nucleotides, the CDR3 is TGTGCCAGCTCACCACCGTGGCCAGGGGGTGGCTACACCTTC. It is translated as CASSPPWPGGGYTF.

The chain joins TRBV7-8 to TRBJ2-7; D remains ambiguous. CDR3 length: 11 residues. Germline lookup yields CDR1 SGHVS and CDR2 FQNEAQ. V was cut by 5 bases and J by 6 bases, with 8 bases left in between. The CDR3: CASSLTGEQYF. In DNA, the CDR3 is TGTGCCAGCAGCCTCACGGGCGAGCAGTACTTC.

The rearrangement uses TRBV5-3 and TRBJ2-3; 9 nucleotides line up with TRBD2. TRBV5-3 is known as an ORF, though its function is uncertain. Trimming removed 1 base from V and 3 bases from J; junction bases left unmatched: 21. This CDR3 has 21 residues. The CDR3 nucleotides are TGTGCCAGAAGCTTGTTGTCGACAGATCATCTAGCGGGGCGTATAACAGATACGCAGTATTTT. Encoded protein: CARSLLSTDHLAGRITDTQYF.

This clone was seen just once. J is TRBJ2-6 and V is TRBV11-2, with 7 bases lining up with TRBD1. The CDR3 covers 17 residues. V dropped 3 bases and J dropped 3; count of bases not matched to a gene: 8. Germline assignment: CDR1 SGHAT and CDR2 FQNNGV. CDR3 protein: CASSLGSTGFGANVLTF. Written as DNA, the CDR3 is TGTGCCAGCAGCTTGGGATCGACAGGGTTTGGGGCCAACGTCCTGACTTTC.

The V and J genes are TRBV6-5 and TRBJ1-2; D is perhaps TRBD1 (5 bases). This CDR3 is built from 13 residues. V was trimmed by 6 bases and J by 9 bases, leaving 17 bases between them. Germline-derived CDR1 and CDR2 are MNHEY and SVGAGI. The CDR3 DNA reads TGTGCCAGCAGCCAGGGTAAGGCCCACCGCTACACCTTC. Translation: CASSQGKAHRYTF.

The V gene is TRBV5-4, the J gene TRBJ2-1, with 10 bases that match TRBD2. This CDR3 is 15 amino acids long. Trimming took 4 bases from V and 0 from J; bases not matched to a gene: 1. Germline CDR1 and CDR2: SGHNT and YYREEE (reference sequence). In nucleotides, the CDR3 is TGTGCCAGCAGCATAGCGGGGGGCTCCTACAATGAGCAGTTCTTC. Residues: CASSIAGGSYNEQFF. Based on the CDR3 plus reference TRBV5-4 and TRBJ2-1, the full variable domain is ETGVTQSPTHLIKTRGQQVTLRCSSQSGHNTVSWYQQALGQGPQFIFQYYREEENGRGNFPPRFSGLQFPNYSSELNVNALELDDSALYLCASSIAGGSYNEQFFGPGTRLTVL.

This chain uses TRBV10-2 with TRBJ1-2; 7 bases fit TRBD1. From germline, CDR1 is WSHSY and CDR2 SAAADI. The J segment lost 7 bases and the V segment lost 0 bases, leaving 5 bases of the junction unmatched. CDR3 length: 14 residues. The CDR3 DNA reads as TGCGCCAGCAGTGAGTCGGAGGGGGCCAGTGGCTACACCTTC. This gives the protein CASSESEGASGYTF.

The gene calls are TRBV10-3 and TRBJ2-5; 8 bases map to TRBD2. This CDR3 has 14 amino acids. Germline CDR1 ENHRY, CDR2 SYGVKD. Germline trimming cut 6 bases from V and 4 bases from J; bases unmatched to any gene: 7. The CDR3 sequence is CAIRGPTSGETQYF. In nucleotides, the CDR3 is TGTGCCATCAGGGGACCTACTAGCGGAGAGACCCAGTACTTC.

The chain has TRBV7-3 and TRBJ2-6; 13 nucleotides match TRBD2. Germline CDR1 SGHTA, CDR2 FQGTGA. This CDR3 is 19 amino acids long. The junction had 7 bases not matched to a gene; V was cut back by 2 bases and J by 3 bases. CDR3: CASSLYGLAGEFGANVLTF. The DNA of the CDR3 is TGTGCCAGCAGCTTATACGGACTAGCGGGAGAGTTTGGGGCCAACGTCCTGACTTTC.

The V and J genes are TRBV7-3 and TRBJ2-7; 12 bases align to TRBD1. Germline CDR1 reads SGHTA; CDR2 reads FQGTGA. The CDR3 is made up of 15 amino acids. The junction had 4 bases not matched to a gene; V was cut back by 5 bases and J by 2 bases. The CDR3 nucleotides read TGTGCCAGCAGCCTCGGGACAGGGGGCCCCTACGAGCAGTACTTC. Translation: CASSLGTGGPYEQYF.

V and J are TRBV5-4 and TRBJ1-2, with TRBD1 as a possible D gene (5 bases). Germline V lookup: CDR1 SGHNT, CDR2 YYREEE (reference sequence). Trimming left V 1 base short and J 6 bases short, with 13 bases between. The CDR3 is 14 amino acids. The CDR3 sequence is CASSLREVGDGYTF. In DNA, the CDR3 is TGTGCCAGCAGCTTGAGGGAAGTAGGGGATGGCTACACCTTC. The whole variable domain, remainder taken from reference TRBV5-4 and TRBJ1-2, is ETGVTQSPTHLIKTRGQQVTLRCSSQSGHNTVSWYQQALGQGPQFIFQYYREEENGRGNFPPRFSGLQFPNYSSELNVNALELDDSALYLCASSLREVGDGYTFGSGTRLTVV.